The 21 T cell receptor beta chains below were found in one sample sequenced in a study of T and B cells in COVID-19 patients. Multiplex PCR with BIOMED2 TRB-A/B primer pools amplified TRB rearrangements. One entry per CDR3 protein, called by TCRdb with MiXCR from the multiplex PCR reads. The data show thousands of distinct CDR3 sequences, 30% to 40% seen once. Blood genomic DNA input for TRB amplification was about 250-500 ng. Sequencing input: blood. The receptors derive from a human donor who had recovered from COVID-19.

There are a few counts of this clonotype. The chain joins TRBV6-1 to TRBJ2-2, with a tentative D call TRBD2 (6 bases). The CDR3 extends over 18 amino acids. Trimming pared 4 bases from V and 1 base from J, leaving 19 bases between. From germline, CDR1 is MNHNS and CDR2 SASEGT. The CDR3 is CASSVGSGPRGNTGELFF. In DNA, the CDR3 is TGTGCCAGCAGTGTTGGTAGCGGTCCAAGGGGGAACACCGGGGAGCTGTTTTTT.

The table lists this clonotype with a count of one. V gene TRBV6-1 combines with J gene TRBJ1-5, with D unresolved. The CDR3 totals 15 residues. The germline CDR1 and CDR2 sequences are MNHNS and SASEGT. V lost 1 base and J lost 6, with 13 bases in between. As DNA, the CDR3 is TGTGCCAGCAGTGAAGGGGCAAGGGTAGTTCAGCCCCAGCATTTT. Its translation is CASSEGARVVQPQHF.

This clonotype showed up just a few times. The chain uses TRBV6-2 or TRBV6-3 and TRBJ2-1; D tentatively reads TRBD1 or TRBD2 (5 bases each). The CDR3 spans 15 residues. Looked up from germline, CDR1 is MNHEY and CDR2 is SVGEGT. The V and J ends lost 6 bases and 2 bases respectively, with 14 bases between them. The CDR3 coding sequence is TGTGCCAGCAGCTCCGGGACCTCAACCTACAATGAGCAGTTCTTC. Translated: CASSSGTSTYNEQFF.

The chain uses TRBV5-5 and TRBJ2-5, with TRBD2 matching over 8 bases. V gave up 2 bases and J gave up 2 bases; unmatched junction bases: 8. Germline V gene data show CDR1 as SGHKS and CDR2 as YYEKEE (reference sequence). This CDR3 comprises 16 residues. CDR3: CASSFPRAGDQETQYF. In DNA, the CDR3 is TGTGCCAGCAGCTTCCCGCGAGCGGGGGATCAAGAGACCCAGTACTTC.

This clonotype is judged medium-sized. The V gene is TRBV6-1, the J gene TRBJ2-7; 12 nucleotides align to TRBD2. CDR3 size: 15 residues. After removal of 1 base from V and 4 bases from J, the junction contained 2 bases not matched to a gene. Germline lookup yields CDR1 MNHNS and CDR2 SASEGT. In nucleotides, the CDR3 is TGTGCCAGCAGTGAAGAGACTAGCGGGAGTTACGAGCAGTACTTC. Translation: CASSEETSGSYEQYF.

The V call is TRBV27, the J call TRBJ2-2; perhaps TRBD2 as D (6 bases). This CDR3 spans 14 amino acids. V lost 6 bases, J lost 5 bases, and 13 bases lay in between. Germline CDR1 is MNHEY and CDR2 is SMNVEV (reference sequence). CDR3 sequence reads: CASRPTSSTGELFF. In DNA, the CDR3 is TGTGCCAGCAGACCGACTAGTTCTACCGGGGAGCTGTTTTTT.

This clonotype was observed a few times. The CDR3 loop is CASSPSGRTGELFF. The DNA for the CDR3 is TGTGCCAGCAGCCCCAGCGGGAGGACCGGGGAGCTGTTTTTT. The chain combines TRBV5-4 with TRBJ2-2; 9 nucleotides line up with TRBD2. With 4 bases clipped from V and 5 bases from J, the junction kept 3 bases outside the gene matches. The CDR3 contains 14 residues. CDR1 is SGHNT, CDR2 YYREEE, per germline (reference sequence).

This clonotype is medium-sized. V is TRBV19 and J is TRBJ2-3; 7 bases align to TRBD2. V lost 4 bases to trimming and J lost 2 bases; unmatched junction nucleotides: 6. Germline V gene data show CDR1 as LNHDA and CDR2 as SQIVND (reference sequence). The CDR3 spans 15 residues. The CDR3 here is CASSTRLAATDTQYF. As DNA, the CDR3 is TGTGCCAGTAGTACCCGACTAGCCGCCACAGATACGCAGTATTTT.

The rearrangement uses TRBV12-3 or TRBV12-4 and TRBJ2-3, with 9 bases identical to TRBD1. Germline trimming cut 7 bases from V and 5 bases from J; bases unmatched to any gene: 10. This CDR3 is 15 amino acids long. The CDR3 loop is CASTTVGQGIDTQYF. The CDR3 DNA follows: TGTGCCAGCACTACCGTCGGACAGGGGATAGATACGCAGTATTTT.

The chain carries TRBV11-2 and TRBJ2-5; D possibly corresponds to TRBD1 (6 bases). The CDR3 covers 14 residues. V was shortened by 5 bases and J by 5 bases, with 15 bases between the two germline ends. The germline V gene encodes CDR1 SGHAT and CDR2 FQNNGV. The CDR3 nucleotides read TGTGCCAGCAGCCGAACAGGGCTGGGGGAGACCCAGTACTTC. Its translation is CASSRTGLGETQYF.

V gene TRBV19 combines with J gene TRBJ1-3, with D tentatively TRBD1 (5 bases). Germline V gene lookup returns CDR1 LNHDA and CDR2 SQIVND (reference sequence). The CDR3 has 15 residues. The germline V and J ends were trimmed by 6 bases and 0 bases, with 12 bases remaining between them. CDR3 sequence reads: CASSGTYRSGNTIYF. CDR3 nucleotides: TGTGCCAGTAGCGGGACGTACCGCTCTGGAAACACCATATATTTT.

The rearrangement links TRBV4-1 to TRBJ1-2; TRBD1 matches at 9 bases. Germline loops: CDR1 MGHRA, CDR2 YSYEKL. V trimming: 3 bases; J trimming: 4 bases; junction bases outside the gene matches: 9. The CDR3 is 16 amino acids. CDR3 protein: CASSHRRDRDLYGYTF. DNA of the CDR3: TGCGCCAGCAGCCATCGACGGGACAGGGACCTCTATGGCTACACCTTC.

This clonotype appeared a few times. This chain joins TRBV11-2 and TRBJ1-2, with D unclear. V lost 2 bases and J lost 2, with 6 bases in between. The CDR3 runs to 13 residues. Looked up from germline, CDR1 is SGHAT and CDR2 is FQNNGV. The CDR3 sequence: CASSLSPNYGYTF. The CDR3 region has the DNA TGTGCCAGCAGCTTATCCCCAAACTATGGCTACACCTTC. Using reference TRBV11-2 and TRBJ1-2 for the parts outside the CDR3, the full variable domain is EAGVAQSPRYKIIEKRQSVAFWCNPISGHATLYWYQQILGQGPKLLIQFQNNGVVDDSQLPKDRFSAERLKGVDSTLKIQPAKLEDSAVYLCASSLSPNYGYTFGSGTRLTVV.

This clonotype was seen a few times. The CDR3 DNA sequence: TGTGCCAGCAGTTCTCAACTTGGCCTCAACACAGATACGCAGTATTTT. Its translation: CASSSQLGLNTDTQYF. The gene calls are TRBV6-2 or TRBV6-3 and TRBJ2-3; no reliable D call. This CDR3 contains 16 residues. Germline-derived CDR1 and CDR2 are MNHEY and SVGEGT. The ends were cut back, 4 bases at V and 2 bases at J, with 16 bases in the middle.

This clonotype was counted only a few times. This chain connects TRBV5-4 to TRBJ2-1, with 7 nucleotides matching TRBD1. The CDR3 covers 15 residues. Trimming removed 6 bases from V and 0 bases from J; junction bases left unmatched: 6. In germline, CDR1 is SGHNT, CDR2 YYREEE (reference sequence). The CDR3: CASTRSGGSYNEQFF. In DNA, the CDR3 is TGTGCCAGCACCCGTTCAGGGGGCTCCTACAATGAGCAGTTCTTC.

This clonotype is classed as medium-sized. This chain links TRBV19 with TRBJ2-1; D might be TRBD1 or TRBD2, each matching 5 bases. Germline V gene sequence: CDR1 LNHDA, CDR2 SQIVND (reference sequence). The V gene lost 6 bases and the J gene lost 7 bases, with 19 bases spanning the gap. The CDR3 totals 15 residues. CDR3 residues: CASSSHYLGGNEQFF. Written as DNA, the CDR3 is TGTGCCAGTAGCTCCCACTATCTTGGGGGAAATGAGCAGTTCTTC.

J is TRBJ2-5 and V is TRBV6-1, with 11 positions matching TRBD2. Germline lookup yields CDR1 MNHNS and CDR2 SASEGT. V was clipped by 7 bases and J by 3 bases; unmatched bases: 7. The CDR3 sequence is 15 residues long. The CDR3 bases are TGTGCCAGCAAGCCGGGACTAGCGGTGAAAGAGACCCAGTACTTC. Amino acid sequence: CASKPGLAVKETQYF.

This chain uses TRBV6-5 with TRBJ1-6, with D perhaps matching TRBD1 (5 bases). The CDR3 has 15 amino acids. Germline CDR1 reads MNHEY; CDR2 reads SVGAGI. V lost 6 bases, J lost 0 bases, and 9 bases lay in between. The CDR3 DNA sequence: TGTGCCAGCAGACAGGAGAGCTCCTATAATTCACCCCTCCACTTT. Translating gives CASRQESSYNSPLHF.

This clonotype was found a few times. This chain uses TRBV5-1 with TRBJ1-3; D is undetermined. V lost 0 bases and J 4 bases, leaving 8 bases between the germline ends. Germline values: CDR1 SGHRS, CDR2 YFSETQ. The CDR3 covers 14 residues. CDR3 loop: CASSLGPGGNTIYF. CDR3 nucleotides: TGCGCCAGCAGCTTGGGACCGGGAGGAAACACCATATATTTT.

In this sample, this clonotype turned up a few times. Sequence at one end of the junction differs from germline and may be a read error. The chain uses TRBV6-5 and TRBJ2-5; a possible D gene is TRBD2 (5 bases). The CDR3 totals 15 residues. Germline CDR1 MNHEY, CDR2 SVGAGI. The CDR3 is CAISDIGKGEETQYF. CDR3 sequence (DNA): TGTGCCATCAGTGATATCGGGAAGGGAGAAGAGACCCAGTACTTC.

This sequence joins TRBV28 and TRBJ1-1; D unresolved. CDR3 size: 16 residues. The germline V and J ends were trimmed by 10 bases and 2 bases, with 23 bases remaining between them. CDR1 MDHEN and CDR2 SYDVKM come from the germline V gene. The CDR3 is CATNGVREESNTEAFF. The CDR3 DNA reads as TGTGCCACCAATGGGGTCCGAGAGGAATCAAACACTGAAGCTTTCTTT.